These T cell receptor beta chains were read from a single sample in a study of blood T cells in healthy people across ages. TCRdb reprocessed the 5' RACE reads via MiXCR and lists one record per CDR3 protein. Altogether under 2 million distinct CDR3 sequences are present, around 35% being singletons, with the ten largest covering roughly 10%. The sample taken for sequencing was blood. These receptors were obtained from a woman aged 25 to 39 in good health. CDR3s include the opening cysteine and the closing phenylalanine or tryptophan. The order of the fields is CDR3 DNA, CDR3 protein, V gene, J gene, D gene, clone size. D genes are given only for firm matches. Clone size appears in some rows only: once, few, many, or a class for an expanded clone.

TGTGCCAGCAGTAGGGACAGCGTTACCTACGAGCAGTACTTC	CASSRDSVTYEQYF	TRBV6-2/TRBV6-3	TRBJ2-7	TRBD1	few
TGCGCCAGCAGCCCAGGGACAGGCCCTGATCAGCCCCAGCATTTT	CASSPGTGPDQPQHF	TRBV4-1	TRBJ1-5	TRBD1	-
TGTGCCACCAGTGTCGACAGGGGGAACACCAATGAGCAGTTCTTC	CATSVDRGNTNEQFF	TRBV24-1	TRBJ2-1	TRBD1	few
TGTGCCAGCAGCCAATCCCCGGGACAGGGGGCTAAGAGCTATGGCTACACCTTC	CASSQSPGQGAKSYGYTF	TRBV4-2	TRBJ1-2	TRBD1	-
TGCAGTGCTAGAAAGCTAGCGGGGAACCAGTTCGATGAGCAGTTCTTC	CSARKLAGNQFDEQFF	TRBV20-1	TRBJ2-1	TRBD2	few
TGCAGTGCTACGCGGGACTGGGGAGGGTATAGCAATCAGCCCCAGCATTTT	CSATRDWGGYSNQPQHF	TRBV20-1	TRBJ1-5	-	-
TGTGCCAGCAGCCGGGGGACTAGCGGGGGAAAGGCCTACGAGCAGTACTTC	CASSRGTSGGKAYEQYF	TRBV7-6	TRBJ2-7	TRBD2	few
TGTGCCAGCAGCAAAGAGGTGGGAGGGGACGGGCCCATCAACGAGCAGTACTTC	CASSKEVGGDGPINEQYF	TRBV21-1	TRBJ2-7	-	few
TGCAGTGCGGTGGGGGATAATGAAAAACTGTTTTTT	CSAVGDNEKLFF	TRBV20-1	TRBJ1-4	-	few
TGTGCCAGCAGAGTGAAAAGTGGAGGTCAGGTTATGGACGAGCAGTACTTC	CASRVKSGGQVMDEQYF	TRBV6-1	TRBJ2-7	-	-
TGCGCCAGCAGCTTCAACCTAGCGGGGGCCTACAATGAGCAGTTCTTC	CASSFNLAGAYNEQFF	TRBV5-1	TRBJ2-1	TRBD2	few
TGTGCCAGCAGTCCCGCCTCAGCGGGGGTACGAGAGACCCAGTACTTC	CASSPASAGVRETQYF	TRBV6-2/TRBV6-3	TRBJ2-5	TRBD2	-
TGTGCCAGCAGTTTTGGGGGGGGAGTCAACCCATCCTACGAGCAGTACTTC	CASSFGGGVNPSYEQYF	TRBV28	TRBJ2-7	TRBD2	-
TGCAGTGCTAGGGGAACAGGGACAGACTCTGGAAACACCATATATTTT	CSARGTGTDSGNTIYF	TRBV20-1	TRBJ1-3	TRBD1	-
TGTGCCAGCTCAAGGAGCCAGGCCTACGAGCAGTACTTC	CASSRSQAYEQYF	TRBV18	TRBJ2-7	-	few
TGCGCCAGCAGCTTAGAAGGACAGAGCAATCAGCCCCAGCATTTT	CASSLEGQSNQPQHF	TRBV5-1	TRBJ1-5	-	many
TGTGCCAGCAATTTTGAGAGGGGGGGGTCCTACGAGCAGTACTTC	CASNFERGGSYEQYF	TRBV28	TRBJ2-7	-	few
TGTGCCAGCAGCGTAGCCAACAGGAACACTGAAGCTTTCTTT	CASSVANRNTEAFF	TRBV9	TRBJ1-1	-	-
TGTGCCAGCAGTTACCTGGAGGGTTCGGGGGAGCAGTACTTC	CASSYLEGSGEQYF	TRBV4-2	TRBJ2-7	-	-
TGTGCCAGCAGCGTAGGCCGAGACAACACTGAAGCTTTCTTT	CASSVGRDNTEAFF	TRBV9	TRBJ1-1	-	few
TGCGCCAGCAGCTTGGCCGAGTTGGGAGGGACTGAAGCTTTCTTT	CASSLAELGGTEAFF	TRBV5-1	TRBJ1-1	-	-
TGCGCCAGCAGCCAACTAGCGGGAGGCTTCTACAATGAGCAGTACTTC	CASSQLAGGFYNEQYF	TRBV4-1	TRBJ2-5	TRBD2	-
TGTGCCAGCAGCCGCACTCCTGGGGGACCTGAAGCTTTCTTT	CASSRTPGGPEAFF	TRBV4-2	TRBJ1-1	-	few
TGTGCCAGCAGTGAAGAGAGGGGCTTTAACTCCTACAATGAGCAGTTCTTC	CASSEERGFNSYNEQFF	TRBV6-1	TRBJ2-1	-	few